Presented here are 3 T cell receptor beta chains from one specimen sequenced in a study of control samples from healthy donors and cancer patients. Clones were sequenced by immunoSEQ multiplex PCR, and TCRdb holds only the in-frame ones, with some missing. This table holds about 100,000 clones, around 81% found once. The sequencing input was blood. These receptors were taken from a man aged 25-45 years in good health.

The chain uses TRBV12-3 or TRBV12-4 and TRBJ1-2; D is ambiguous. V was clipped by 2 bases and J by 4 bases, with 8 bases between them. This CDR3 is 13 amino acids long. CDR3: CASSLMGGYGYTF. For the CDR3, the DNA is TGTGCCAGCAGTTTAATGGGCGGCTATGGCTACACCTTC.

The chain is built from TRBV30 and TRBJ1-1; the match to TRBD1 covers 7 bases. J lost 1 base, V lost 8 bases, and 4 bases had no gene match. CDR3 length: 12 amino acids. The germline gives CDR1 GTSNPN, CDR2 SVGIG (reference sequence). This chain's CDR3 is CAGGQPNTEAFF. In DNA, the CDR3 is TGTGCCGGGGGACAGCCGAACACTGAAGCTTTCTTT.

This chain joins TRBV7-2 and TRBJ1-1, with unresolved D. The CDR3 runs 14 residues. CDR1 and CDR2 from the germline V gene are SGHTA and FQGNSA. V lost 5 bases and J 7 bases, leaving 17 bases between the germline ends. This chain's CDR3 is CASSVQYGQFEAFF. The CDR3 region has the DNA TGTGCCAGCAGCGTCCAGTATGGCCAATTTGAAGCTTTCTTT.